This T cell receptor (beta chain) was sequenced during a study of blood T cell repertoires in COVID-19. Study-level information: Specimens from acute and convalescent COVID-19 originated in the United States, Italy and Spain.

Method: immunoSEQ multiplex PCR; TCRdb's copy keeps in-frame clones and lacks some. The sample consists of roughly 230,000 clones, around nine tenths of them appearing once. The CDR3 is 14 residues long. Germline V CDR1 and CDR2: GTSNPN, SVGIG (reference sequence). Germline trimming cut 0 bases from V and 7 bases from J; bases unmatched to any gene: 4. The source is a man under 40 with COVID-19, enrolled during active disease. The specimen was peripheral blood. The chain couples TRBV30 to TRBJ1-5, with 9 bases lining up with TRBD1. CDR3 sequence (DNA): TGTGCCTGGAGTGTGGGACAGGGTGGGCAGCCCCAGCATTTT. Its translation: CAWSVGQGGQPQHF.